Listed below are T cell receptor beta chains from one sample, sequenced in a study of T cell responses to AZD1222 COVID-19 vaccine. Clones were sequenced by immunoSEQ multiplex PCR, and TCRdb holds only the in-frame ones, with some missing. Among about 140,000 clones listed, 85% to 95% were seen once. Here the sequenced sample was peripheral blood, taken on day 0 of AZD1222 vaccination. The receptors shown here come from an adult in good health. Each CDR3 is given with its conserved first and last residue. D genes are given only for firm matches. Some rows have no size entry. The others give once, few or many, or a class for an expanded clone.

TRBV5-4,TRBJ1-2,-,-,CASSLDVGNYGYTF,TGTGCCAGCAGCTTGGACGTAGGGAACTATGGCTACACCTTC
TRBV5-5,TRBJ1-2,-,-,CASSRGQVVLAYGYTF,TGTGCCAGCAGCCGAGGGCAGGTCGTGTTAGCGTATGGCTACACCTTC
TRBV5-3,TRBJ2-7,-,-,CARSLRGAASYEQYF,TGTGCCAGAAGCTTGCGCGGGGCCGCCTCCTACGAGCAGTACTTC
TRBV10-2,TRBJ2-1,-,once,CASRWGKDNEQFF,TGCGCCAGCAGGTGGGGCAAGGACAATGAGCAGTTCTTC
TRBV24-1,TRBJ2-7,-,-,CATSDIGGEQYF,TGTGCCACCAGTGATATTGGCGGGGAGCAGTACTTC
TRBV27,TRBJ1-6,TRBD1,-,CASSLWAGTEGNSPLHF,TGTGCCAGCAGTTTATGGGCCGGGACAGAGGGTAATTCACCCCTCCACTTT
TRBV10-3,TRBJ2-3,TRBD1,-,CAISADGTGTDTQYF,TGTGCCATCAGTGCGGACGGGACAGGGACAGATACGCAGTATTTT
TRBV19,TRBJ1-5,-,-,CASGTSGGAVNQPQHF,TGTGCCAGTGGGACGAGTGGGGGGGCGGTCAATCAGCCCCAGCATTTT
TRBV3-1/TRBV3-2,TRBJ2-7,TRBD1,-,CASSQQQGTEQYF,TGTGCCAGCAGCCAACAACAGGGGACCGAGCAGTACTTC
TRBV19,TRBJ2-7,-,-,CASSIMWQDHLLQYF,TGTGCCAGTAGTATAATGTGGCAGGATCACCTACTGCAGTACTTC
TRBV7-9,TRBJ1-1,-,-,CASSRGPNTEAFF,TGTGCCAGCAGCCGGGGCCCGAACACTGAAGCTTTCTTT
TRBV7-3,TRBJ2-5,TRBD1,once,CASSSDRGQETQYF,TGTGCCAGCAGCTCGGACAGGGGTCAAGAGACCCAGTACTTC
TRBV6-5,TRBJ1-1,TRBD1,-,CASRVTGMNTEAFF,TGTGCCAGCAGGGTGACAGGGATGAACACTGAAGCTTTCTTT
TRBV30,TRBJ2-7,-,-,CAFTGSYEQYF,TGTGCCTTCACGGGGAGCTACGAGCAGTACTTC
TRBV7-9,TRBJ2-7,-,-,CASSLPAQYEQYF,TGTGCCAGCAGTCTTCCTGCACAGTACGAGCAGTACTTC
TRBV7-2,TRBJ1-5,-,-,CASSLGVDSNQPQHF,TGTGCCAGCAGCTTAGGGGTGGACAGCAATCAGCCCCAGCATTTT
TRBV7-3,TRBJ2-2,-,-,CASRGGDVGELFF,TGTGCCAGCCGAGGGGGTGACGTCGGGGAGCTGTTTTTT
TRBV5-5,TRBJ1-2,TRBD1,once,CASSFSWTGGGYTF,TGTGCCAGCAGCTTCTCTTGGACAGGTGGTGGCTACACCTTC
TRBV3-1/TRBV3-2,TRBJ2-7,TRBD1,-,CASSQDPPGQGARDEQYF,TGTGCCAGCAGCCAAGATCCCCCCGGACAGGGGGCTAGAGACGAGCAGTACTTC
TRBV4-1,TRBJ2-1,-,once,CASSQDFPPTSYNEQFF,TGCGCCAGCAGCCAAGATTTCCCCCCGACTTCCTACAATGAGCAGTTCTTC
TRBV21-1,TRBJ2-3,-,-,CASSTGLAGGIPRTDTQYF,TGTGCCAGCAGCACTGGCTTAGCGGGAGGGATTCCGCGCACAGATACGCAGTATTTT
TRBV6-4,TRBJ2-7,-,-,CASSDSFTSYEQYF,TGTGCCAGCAGTGACTCATTTACCTCCTACGAGCAGTACTTC
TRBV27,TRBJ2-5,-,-,CASTQETQYF,TGTGCCAGCACTCAAGAGACCCAGTACTTC
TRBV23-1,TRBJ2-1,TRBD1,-,CASNYSGTVFYNEQFF,TGCGCCAGCAATTACTCCGGGACAGTCTTTTACAATGAGCAGTTCTTC
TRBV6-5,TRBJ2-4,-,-,CASTGTPLAKNIQYF,TGTGCCAGCACCGGGACCCCCCTGGCCAAAAACATTCAGTACTTC
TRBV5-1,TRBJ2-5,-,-,CASSLAPAIGETQYF,TGCGCCAGCAGCTTGGCGCCAGCGATAGGAGAGACCCAGTACTTC
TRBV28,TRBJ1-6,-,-,CASSLFRVTRNSPLHF,TGTGCCAGCAGTTTGTTTAGGGTTACGAGAAATTCACCCCTCCACTTT
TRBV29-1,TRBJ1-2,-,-,CSVARGLYGYTF,TGCAGCGTTGCTCGGGGCCTTTATGGCTACACCTTC
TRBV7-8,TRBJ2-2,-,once,CASSLGVEWSGELFF,TGTGCCAGCAGCTTAGGGGTTGAGTGGTCCGGGGAGCTGTTTTTT
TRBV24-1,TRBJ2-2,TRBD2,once,CATSDPAPGGTGELFF,TGTGCCACCAGTGATCCGGCCCCGGGAGGCACCGGGGAGCTGTTTTTT
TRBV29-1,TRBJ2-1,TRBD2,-,CSVATGLAYNEQFF,TGCAGCGTTGCGACGGGACTAGCCTACAATGAGCAGTTCTTC
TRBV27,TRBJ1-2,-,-,CASAGADRGFNYGYTF,TGTGCCAGTGCCGGGGCAGACCGGGGATTTAACTATGGCTACACCTTC
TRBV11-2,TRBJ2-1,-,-,CASSPQGGRYNEQFF,TGTGCCAGCAGCCCTCAGGGGGGCCGTTACAATGAGCAGTTCTTC
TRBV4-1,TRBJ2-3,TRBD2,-,CASSSSGLAGGPADTQYF,TGCGCCAGCAGCTCATCGGGACTAGCGGGAGGGCCGGCAGATACGCAGTATTTT
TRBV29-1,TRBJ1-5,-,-,CSVLGGGNQPQHF,TGCAGCGTTTTAGGGGGTGGCAATCAGCCCCAGCATTTT
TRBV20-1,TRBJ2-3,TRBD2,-,CSAHSGGGQYF,TGCAGTGCTCATAGCGGGGGGGGGCAGTATTTT
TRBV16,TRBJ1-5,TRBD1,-,CASRDRVYEPQHF,TGTGCCAGCAGGGACAGGGTCTACGAGCCCCAGCATTTT
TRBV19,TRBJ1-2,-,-,CASSGGSGLSYGYTF,TGTGCCAGTAGTGGGGGTTCAGGGCTGAGCTATGGCTACACCTTC
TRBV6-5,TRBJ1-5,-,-,CASRPGNNQPQHF,TGTGCCAGCCGCCCGGGGAACAATCAGCCCCAGCATTTT
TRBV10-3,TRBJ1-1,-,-,CAISETAVVNTEAFF,TGTGCCATCAGTGAGACGGCCGTCGTGAACACTGAAGCTTTCTTT
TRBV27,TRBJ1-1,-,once,CASSATARTEAFF,TGTGCCAGCAGCGCGACAGCACGCACTGAAGCTTTCTTT
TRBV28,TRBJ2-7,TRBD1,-,CASRRQGRSYEQYF,TGTGCCAGCAGACGACAGGGACGCTCCTACGAGCAGTACTTC
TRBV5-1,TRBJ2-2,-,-,CASELSGTGRGELFF,TGCGCCAGCGAGCTGTCCGGTACAGGGAGGGGGGAGCTGTTTTTT
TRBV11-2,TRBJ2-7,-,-,CASSGPGSYEQYF,TGTGCCAGCAGCGGCCCGGGGTCCTACGAGCAGTACTTC
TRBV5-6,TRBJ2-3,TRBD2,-,CASSLRTRGADTQYF,TGTGCCAGCAGCTTGAGGACTAGAGGCGCAGATACGCAGTATTTT
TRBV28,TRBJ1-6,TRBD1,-,CASRAGGPYNSPLHF,TGTGCCAGCAGAGCAGGGGGCCCTTATAATTCACCCCTCCACTTT
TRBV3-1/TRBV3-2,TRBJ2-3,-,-,CASSQGLARTVTDTQYF,TGTGCCAGCAGCCAAGGGCTAGCGAGAACGGTCACAGATACGCAGTATTTT
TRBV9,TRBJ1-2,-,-,CASSQVGYGYTF,TGTGCCAGCAGCCAGGTTGGCTATGGCTACACCTTC
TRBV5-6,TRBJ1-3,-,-,CASNSGTGNTIYF,TGTGCCAGCAACTCCGGTACTGGAAACACCATATATTTT